The entry below describes one TCR beta chain. The target antigen is unknown. The data were taken from a study of T cells in Graves' hyperthyroidism and ophthalmopathy. Regarding the study as a whole: Among thyroid clonotypes expanded above 0.001, most also appeared in blood.

Amplification of TCR beta CDR3 regions used RNA as the template. TCR CDR3 underwent first-round RT-PCR with the HTBI primer set. TCRdb redid the calling of the multiplex PCR reads with MiXCR, one entry per CDR3 protein. The data contain approximately 260,000 distinct CDR3 sequences, about 15% of them singletons. The CDR3 is 14 residues long. V trimming: 7 bases; J trimming: 8 bases; junction bases outside the gene matches: 11. CDR1 is SGHDT, CDR2 YYEEEE, per germline. A sample of blood taken at first hyperthyroidism diagnosis preceded any ophthalmopathy symptoms. The rearrangement joins TRBV5-6 to TRBJ2-1; 8 bases agree with TRBD2. Sequences were obtained from blood. This clonotype originated in a woman aged 50 to 65 with Graves' hyperthyroidism that later progressed to Graves' ophthalmopathy. CDR3 nucleotide sequence: TGTGCCAGCTACCGCGGACTAGCTAGGCATGAGCAGTTCTTC. The encoded protein is CASYRGLARHEQFF. Full variable domain (outside the CDR3, taken from reference TRBV5-6 and TRBJ2-1): DAGVTQSPTHLIKTRGQQVTLRCSPKSGHDTVSWYQQALGQGPQFIFQYYEEEERQRGNFPDRFSGHQFPNYSSELNVNALLLGDSALYLCASYRGLARHEQFFGPGTRLTVL.